This T cell receptor beta chain stems from a study of OX40 agonist ivuxolimab in advanced cancers. Patients were excluded for autoimmune disease history or systemic immunosuppression. Using immunoSEQ multiplex PCR, the repertoire was profiled, and TCRdb retains in-frame clones only, with some absent. Among some 96,000 clones, roughly 90% were seen once, and the ten largest hold around 0.16%. Trimming stripped 6 bases from V and 1 base from J, with 15 bases between. CDR1 LGHNT and CDR2 FRNRAP come from the germline V gene. CDR3 length equals 15 residues. Sequenced here: CD4+ or CD8+ T cells sorted from blood, sampled in a trial of the OX40 agonist ivuxolimab. The chain is built from TRBV12-5 and TRBJ1-1; TRBD1 might be the D (5 bases). The clonotype comes from an adult with an advanced solid tumor such as melanoma, head and neck, liver or kidney cancer. The CDR3 coding sequence is TGTGCTAGTGGGAAGGAGAGGGGCGGGAACACTGAAGCTTTCTTT. Its protein product is CASGKERGGNTEAFF. Combining the CDR3 with reference TRBV12-5 and TRBJ1-1 gives the whole variable domain DARVTQTPRHKVTEMGQEVTMRCQPILGHNTVFWYRQTMMQGLELLAYFRNRAPLDDSGMPKDRFSAEMPDATLATLKIQPSEPRDSAVYFCASGKERGGNTEAFFGQGTRLTVV.